This record covers a single T cell receptor (beta chain). Germline V CDR1 and CDR2: SGHTA, FQGNSA. V lost 5 bases to trimming and J lost 10 bases, with 20 bases between them. The CDR3 has 15 amino acids. Generated by immunoSEQ multiplex PCR, the TCRdb table keeps only in-frame clones and is missing some. The sample records over 130,000 clones, about 85% being singletons. The sample is drawn from a study of blood T cell repertoires in COVID-19. The chain uses TRBV7-2 and TRBJ2-2, with a possible D match to TRBD2 (8 bases). Material for sequencing was peripheral blood. This clonotype originated in a woman aged 55-70 years with active or convalescent COVID-19. The CDR3 sequence: CASSRRQGLGVELFF. The CDR3 DNA sequence: TGTGCCAGCAGCCGTAGACAGGGACTAGGTGTGGAGCTGTTTTTT.